The 32 T cell receptor beta chains in this list originate from one sample, sequenced in a study of cytotoxic CD8 clonotypes in ibrutinib-treated CLL. The repertoire was sequenced with immunoSEQ multiplex PCR; TCRdb's copy has only in-frame clones and lacks some. There are some 29,000 clones in the sample; approximately 71% occur only once, and 54% lies in the top ten. The sequences come from PBMCs, collected after 24 months of ibrutinib treatment. The receptors stem from a human donor with chronic lymphocytic leukemia.

This clone showed up just a few times. The rearrangement uses TRBV27 and TRBJ2-3, with 8 bases identical to TRBD2. V was pared by 5 bases and J by 2 bases, with 6 bases of the junction left unmatched. The germline V gene has CDR1 MNHEY and CDR2 SMNVEV (reference sequence). The CDR3 consists of 15 residues. The CDR3 bases are TGTGCCAGCAGTCGGACGGGACTAGTCACAGATACGCAGTATTTT. It yields the protein CASSRTGLVTDTQYF.

CDR3 amino acids: CASSESRGREDTQYF. CDR3 nucleotide sequence: TGCGCCAGCAGTGAGTCTAGGGGGCGGGAAGATACGCAGTATTTT. The chain uses TRBV10-1 and TRBJ2-3; TRBD1 is a possible D gene (7 bases). Germline CDR1 WNHNN, CDR2 SYGVQD (reference sequence). The CDR3 runs 15 residues. V shed 0 bases and J shed 5 bases, with 12 bases lying between them.

The V gene is TRBV6-5, the J gene TRBJ1-2, with 7 bases identical to TRBD1. This CDR3 has 15 amino acids. Germline lookup yields CDR1 MNHEY and CDR2 SVGAGI. Trimming removed 0 bases from V and 6 bases from J; junction bases left unmatched: 7. CDR3 DNA: TGTGCCAGCAGTTACTCGATTAGGGGGCAGAATGGCTACACCTTC. Amino acids: CASSYSIRGQNGYTF.

This chain uses TRBV27 with TRBJ2-7, with D perhaps matching TRBD1 or TRBD2 (5 bases each). Germline CDR1 reads MNHEY; CDR2 reads SMNVEV (reference sequence). This CDR3 spans 14 amino acids. Trimming pared 6 bases from V and 3 bases from J, leaving 15 bases between. The CDR3 spells CASRRRDGLYEQYF. In nucleotides, the CDR3 is TGTGCCAGCAGACGCCGGGACGGCCTCTACGAGCAGTACTTC.

The chain employs TRBV9 and TRBJ1-1; 11 bases are shared with TRBD1. The CDR3 is made up of 17 amino acids. The V and J ends lost 4 bases and 0 bases, in that order; junction bases with no gene match: 8. From germline, CDR1 is SGDLS and CDR2 YYNGEE. CDR3 residues: CASSSRTGGYLNTEAFF. The DNA for the CDR3 is TGTGCCAGCAGCTCAAGGACAGGGGGCTATTTGAACACTGAAGCTTTCTTT.

The rearrangement links TRBV7-6 to TRBJ1-5; D ambiguous. Germline V gives CDR1 SGHVS, CDR2 FNYEAQ. CDR3 length: 16 amino acids. V lost 1 base and J 0 bases, leaving 10 bases between the germline ends. CDR3 coding DNA: TGTGCCAGCAGCTTAGGGGGTCGCAATAGCAATCAGCCCCAGCATTTT. It translates to CASSLGGRNSNQPQHF. Using reference TRBV7-6 and TRBJ1-5 for the parts outside the CDR3, the full variable domain is GAGVSQSPRYKVTKRGQDVALRCDPISGHVSLYWYRQALGQGPEFLTYFNYEAQQDKSGLPNDRFSAERPEGSISTLTIQRTEQRDSAMYRCASSLGGRNSNQPQHFGDGTRLSIL.

J is TRBJ1-2 and V is TRBV10-3; D call uncertain. Germline assignment: CDR1 ENHRY and CDR2 SYGVKD. This CDR3 contains 13 residues. The V end was cut by 4 bases, the J end by 4 bases, with 10 bases between. The CDR3 loop is CAISVDPGYGYTF. The CDR3 DNA is TGTGCCATCAGTGTGGATCCTGGCTATGGCTACACCTTC.

This sequence joins TRBV28 and TRBJ1-3; D call uncertain. Germline CDR1 reads MDHEN; CDR2 reads SYDVKM. V was shortened by 6 bases and J by 2 bases, with 11 bases between the two germline ends. This CDR3 has 14 residues. CDR3 sequence reads: CASRPEAPGNTIYF. The CDR3 DNA is TGTGCCAGCAGACCGGAGGCGCCTGGAAACACCATATATTTT.

The V and J genes are TRBV14 and TRBJ2-1; maybe TRBD1 (6 bases). The CDR3 length is 14 residues. With 4 bases removed from V and 7 bases from J, the gap between germline ends came to 14 bases. Germline CDR1 SGHDN, CDR2 FVKESK. The chain's CDR3 is CASSPLTGHNEQFF. The DNA for the CDR3 is TGTGCCAGCAGCCCCCTGACGGGACATAATGAGCAGTTCTTC.

This clone was detected only once. This chain connects TRBV15 to TRBJ1-4; D gene ambiguous. Trimming stripped 0 bases from V and 0 bases from J, with 11 bases between. The CDR3 loop spans 17 amino acids. Germline assignment: CDR1 LNHNV and CDR2 YYDKDF (reference sequence). The CDR3 DNA reads TGTGCCACCAGCAGAGAATATACGGCAGCAACTAATGAAAAACTGTTTTTT. Translated: CATSREYTAATNEKLFF.

The rearrangement joins TRBV7-2 to TRBJ1-5; 7 bases line up with TRBD1. V lost 4 bases, J lost 2 bases, and 5 bases stayed unmatched. The CDR3 is 15 amino acids. Germline lookup yields CDR1 SGHTA and CDR2 FQGNSA. CDR3 region: CASSYWTGGNQPQHF. CDR3 DNA sequence: TGTGCCAGCAGCTACTGGACAGGCGGCAATCAGCCCCAGCATTTT. The whole variable domain, filled in from reference TRBV7-2 and TRBJ1-5, reads GAGVSQSPSNKVTEKGKDVELRCDPISGHTALYWYRQSLGQGLEFLIYFQGNSAPDKSGLPSDRFSAERTGGSVSTLTIQRTQQEDSAVYLCASSYWTGGNQPQHFGDGTRLSIL.

There are many counts of this clone. The genes are TRBV7-2 and TRBJ2-4, with D hard to call. The CDR3 covers 14 residues. Trimming cost V 10 bases and J 0 bases, with 13 bases left between them. Per the germline V gene, CDR1 is SGHTA and CDR2 is FQGNSA. CDR3 nucleotides: TGTGCCACCGCCACCGCCGTAGCCAAAAACATTCAGTACTTC. This encodes CATATAVAKNIQYF.

V gene TRBV7-9 combines with J gene TRBJ2-7; D is possibly TRBD1 (6 bases). This CDR3 is 16 amino acids long. Looked up from germline, CDR1 is SEHNR and CDR2 is FQNEAQ (reference sequence). The V end lost 0 bases, the J end lost 0 bases, and 12 bases lay between the germline ends. CDR3 sequence (DNA): TGTGCCAGCAGCTTAGCTCGAGGGACACCCTCCTACGAGCAGTACTTC. Translated, it gives CASSLARGTPSYEQYF.

The V gene is TRBV18, the J gene TRBJ2-6; D ambiguous. The V end was cut by 2 bases, the J end by 0 bases, with 5 bases between. In germline, CDR1 is KGHSH, CDR2 LQKENI. This CDR3 spans 15 amino acids. CDR3 sequence: CASSPTTSGANVLTF. The CDR3 nucleotides are TGTGCCAGCTCACCAACCACCTCTGGGGCCAACGTCCTGACTTTC.

The chain couples TRBV4-1 to TRBJ1-3; a possible D gene is TRBD1 (5 bases). Trimming removed 3 bases from V and 4 bases from J, with 16 bases in between. This CDR3 contains 16 residues. Germline V gives CDR1 MGHRA, CDR2 YSYEKL. CDR3 sequence: CASSHPNGASGNTIYF. The CDR3 DNA sequence: TGCGCCAGCAGCCATCCCAACGGGGCGTCCGGAAACACCATATATTTT.

This clone was counted ten times or more. V and J are TRBV29-1 and TRBJ1-1; D is ambiguous. V lost 6 bases, J lost 0 bases, and 5 bases lay in between. CDR1 SQVTM and CDR2 ANQGSEA come from the germline V gene. There are 11 residues in the CDR3. The CDR3 DNA reads TGCAGCGTGGGTTTGAACACTGAAGCTTTCTTT. Translating gives CSVGLNTEAFF.

The chain recombines TRBV27 with TRBJ2-2; D is possibly TRBD2 (5 bases). Trimming pared 2 bases from V and 5 bases from J, leaving 6 bases between. CDR1 is MNHEY, CDR2 SMNVEV, per germline (reference sequence). The CDR3 is 13 amino acids. CDR3: CASSLGGTGELFF. As DNA, the CDR3 is TGTGCCAGCAGTTTAGGCGGGACCGGGGAGCTGTTTTTT.

V gene TRBV4-3 combines with J gene TRBJ2-2; no clear D. Germline V gene sequence: CDR1 LGHNA, CDR2 YSLEER. Deletions cut 1 base from V and 0 bases from J, with 6 bases between. The CDR3 length is 15 residues. This CDR3 is CASSQASTNTGELFF. The CDR3 DNA reads TGCGCCAGCAGCCAAGCGTCGACGAACACCGGGGAGCTGTTTTTT.

V is TRBV5-1 and J is TRBJ1-3; D is perhaps TRBD1 (5 bases). The V end lost 3 bases, the J end lost 1 base, and 11 bases lay between the germline ends. The length of the CDR3 is 15 residues. The V gene's germline CDR1 is SGHRS and CDR2 YFSETQ. CDR3 amino acids: CASSYQSGSGNTIYF. The CDR3 DNA reads TGCGCCAGCAGCTACCAGTCAGGGTCTGGAAACACCATATATTTT.

The chain recombines TRBV6-1 with TRBJ1-5; 10 bases line up with TRBD1. J lost 7 bases, V lost 11 bases, and 8 bases had no gene match. This CDR3 contains 13 residues. CDR1 MNHNS and CDR2 SASEGT come from the germline V gene. The CDR3 DNA reads TGTGCCGCCGGGACAGGGGCCCAACAGCCCCAGCATTTT. Protein product: CAAGTGAQQPQHF.

The chain carries TRBV10-1 and TRBJ2-3, with 9 positions matching TRBD1. Germline V gene lookup returns CDR1 WNHNN and CDR2 SYGVQD (reference sequence). Losses at the gene ends were 7 bases for V and 4 bases for J; bases not matched to a gene: 9. The CDR3 sequence is 15 residues long. Written as DNA, the CDR3 is TGCGCCAGCACCCCCGGGACAGGGTGGGCAGATACGCAGTATTTT. It translates to CASTPGTGWADTQYF.

This chain links TRBV7-2 with TRBJ2-7; 11 nucleotides align to TRBD1. The V segment lost 8 bases and the J segment 4 bases; nucleotides outside the gene matches: 7. The CDR3 is 14 residues long. The V gene's germline CDR1 is SGHTA and CDR2 FQGNSA. CDR3: CASAMGQGVYEQYF. The DNA of the CDR3 is TGTGCCAGCGCAATGGGACAGGGGGTGTACGAGCAGTACTTC. Looking up the rest from reference TRBV7-2 and TRBJ2-7 gives the full variable domain: GAGVSQSPSNKVTEKGKDVELRCDPISGHTALYWYRQSLGQGLEFLIYFQGNSAPDKSGLPSDRFSAERTGGSVSTLTIQRTQQEDSAVYLCASAMGQGVYEQYFGPGTRLTVT.

The V gene is TRBV20-1, the J gene TRBJ1-1; no clear D gene. Trimming removed 5 bases from V and 9 bases from J, with 13 bases in between. Germline assignment: CDR1 DFQATT and CDR2 SNEGSKA (reference sequence). The CDR3 runs to 11 residues. CDR3 loop: CSAPDGSKAFF. The CDR3 DNA reads TGCAGTGCTCCGGACGGTTCAAAAGCTTTCTTT.

The J gene is TRBJ2-1, the V gene TRBV4-1; TRBD1 matches 8 bases. After removal of 1 base from V and 8 bases from J, the junction contained 4 bases not matched to a gene. The CDR3 spans 14 residues. Germline V gene data show CDR1 as MGHRA and CDR2 as YSYEKL. The CDR3 DNA is TGCGCCAGCAGCCAAGGGACAGGGAGCCATGAGCAGTTCTTC. This sequence encodes CASSQGTGSHEQFF.

V usage is TRBV7-9 and J usage is TRBJ2-7; unclear D gene. The ends were cut back, 7 bases at V and 0 bases at J, with 19 bases in the middle. The CDR3 spans 16 residues. In germline, CDR1 is SEHNR, CDR2 FQNEAQ (reference sequence). CDR3 amino acids: CASTRVGTGTSYEQYF. DNA of the CDR3: TGTGCCAGCACCCGAGTTGGCACCGGCACCTCCTACGAGCAGTACTTC.

The chain carries TRBV5-6 and TRBJ1-2; D is ambiguous. The CDR3 totals 13 residues. Per the germline V gene, CDR1 is SGHDT and CDR2 is YYEEEE. Trimming stripped 2 bases from V and 8 bases from J, with 13 bases between. The DNA of the CDR3 is TGTGCCAGCAGCTTTAGGTTCCTGGGCGGCTACACCTTC. Its translation is CASSFRFLGGYTF.

This sequence joins TRBV21-1 and TRBJ1-2. TRBV21-1 is classified as a pseudogene. The CDR3 loop spans 16 amino acids. The CDR3 is CASSKFVTALGYGYTF. In nucleotides, the CDR3 is TGTGCCAGCAGCAAATTTGTAACCGCGCTGGGCTATGGCTACACCTTC.

The count of this clone is one. The gene calls are TRBV5-5 and TRBJ2-5; D ambiguous. The length of the CDR3 is 11 residues. Trimming stripped 2 bases from V and 5 bases from J, with 4 bases between. Germline CDR1 and CDR2: SGHKS and YYEKEE (reference sequence). The CDR3: CASSLRETQYF. The CDR3 coding sequence is TGTGCCAGCAGCTTACGGGAGACCCAGTACTTC.

This rearrangement joins TRBV10-3 to TRBJ2-3; 9 positions match TRBD2. Looked up from germline, CDR1 is ENHRY and CDR2 is SYGVKD. CDR3 length: 16 amino acids. The V gene end was trimmed by 4 bases and the J gene end by 7 bases; junction bases not matched to a gene: 12. CDR3 loop: CAISGRAAGGPNTQYF. Written as DNA, the CDR3 is TGTGCCATCAGTGGGCGGGCCGCGGGGGGGCCTAATACGCAGTATTTT.

This clone was seen only once. The chain combines TRBV2 with TRBJ2-5; D call uncertain. Looked up from germline, CDR1 is SNHLY and CDR2 is FYNNEI. The CDR3 loop spans 13 amino acids. V dropped 8 bases and J dropped 2 bases, with 12 bases sitting between them. This chain's CDR3 is CASYPRIQETQYF. CDR3 sequence (DNA): TGTGCCAGCTACCCGCGCATACAAGAGACCCAGTACTTC.

This chain links TRBV29-1 with TRBJ2-7; D remains ambiguous. The CDR3 is 13 amino acids. Germline V gives CDR1 SQVTM, CDR2 ANQGSEA. Deletions cut 0 bases from V and 0 bases from J, with 6 bases between. The CDR3: CSVEEGVSYEQYF. The CDR3 nucleotides read TGCAGCGTTGAAGAGGGTGTCTCCTACGAGCAGTACTTC.

The chain combines TRBV30 with TRBJ2-6; D unclear. This CDR3 has 16 amino acids. V was shortened by 0 bases and J by 0 bases, with 9 bases between the two germline ends. The germline CDR1 and CDR2 sequences are GTSNPN and SVGIG (reference sequence). The CDR3 loop reads CAWSVNTRSGANVLTF. The CDR3 DNA is TGTGCCTGGAGTGTTAACACCCGCTCTGGGGCCAACGTCCTGACTTTC.